These 17 T cell receptor beta chains were all obtained from the same sample, sequenced in a study of neurological immune-mediated disorders. TCRdb independently ran MiXCR on the 5' RACE reads; one entry per CDR3 protein. The sample contains tens of thousands of distinct CDR3 sequences, under 13% of which appear only once. The material sequenced was PBMCs. The source is a man in his 70s with HTLV-1-associated myelopathy (HAM/TSP).

The table lists this clonotype with many counts. The chain links TRBV20-1 to TRBJ1-2; 9 nucleotides match TRBD1. V gave up 0 bases and J gave up 7 bases; unmatched junction bases: 6. The germline gives CDR1 DFQATT, CDR2 SNEGSKA (reference sequence). The CDR3 has 14 amino acids. CDR3 in DNA: TGCAGTGCTAGAGAGGGGACAGGGAAGTTTGGCTACACCTTC. It translates to CSAREGTGKFGYTF.

This clonotype was seen many times. V gene TRBV5-6 combines with J gene TRBJ1-4; 7 nucleotides align to TRBD1. Trimming cost V 4 bases and J 8 bases; bases outside gene matches: 5. This CDR3 has 13 residues. CDR1 SGHDT and CDR2 YYEEEE come from the germline V gene. Written as DNA, the CDR3 is TGTGCCAGCAGCCTAGGACAGGCCGAAAAACTGTTTTTT. This sequence encodes CASSLGQAEKLFF.

This clonotype has a count of ten or more. The chain links TRBV15 to TRBJ2-7; no reliable D call. Germline assignment: CDR1 LNHNV and CDR2 YYDKDF (reference sequence). The length of the CDR3 is 13 residues. Trimming took off 3 bases at V and 2 bases at J, with 8 bases between the two ends. The CDR3 bases are TGTGCCACCAGCAGGGATGAGACCTACGAGCAGTACTTC. Residues: CATSRDETYEQYF.

This clonotype was seen repeatedly, ten times or more. The rearrangement uses TRBV7-3 and TRBJ2-3; 11 bases match TRBD2. Germline V gene sequence: CDR1 SGHTA, CDR2 FQGTGA. The V gene end was trimmed by 5 bases and the J gene end by 4 bases; junction bases not matched to a gene: 5. CDR3 length equals 15 residues. This chain's CDR3 is CASSPMGLAADTQYF. CDR3 DNA sequence: TGTGCCAGCAGCCCTATGGGACTAGCGGCAGATACGCAGTATTTT.

This clonotype has a count of ten or more. The chain uses TRBV12-3 or TRBV12-4 and TRBJ2-6; TRBD1 is a possible D gene (6 bases). V dropped 5 bases and J dropped 0 bases, with 11 bases sitting between them. This CDR3 has 16 amino acids. The CDR3 DNA is TGTGCCAGCAGTCCGACAGGTAGCTCTGGGGCCAACGTCCTGACTTTC. This gives the protein CASSPTGSSGANVLTF.

Note on this clonotype: Given a much more abundant clone one base away, this may be a read error. CDR3 sequence (DNA): TGTGCCAGCAGCGTAGAAGCGGGTAGGGAGATAACGAAGTATTTT. As protein: CASSVEAGREITKYF. The chain combines TRBV9 with TRBJ2-3; D is perhaps TRBD2 (6 bases). The CDR3 totals 15 residues. Germline CDR1 reads SGDLS; CDR2 reads YYNGEE. V lost 0 bases, J lost 13 bases, and 21 bases lay in between.

This clonotype came up many times. The chain uses TRBV5-1 and TRBJ1-6, with D maybe TRBD1 (5 bases). The CDR3 is made up of 13 amino acids. CDR1 and CDR2 from the germline V gene are SGHRS and YFSETQ. Trimming stripped 6 bases from V and 9 bases from J, with 13 bases between. The CDR3 here is CASTRGDGSPLHF. The CDR3, as DNA: TGCGCCAGCACGAGGGGCGATGGTTCACCCCTCCACTTT.

This clonotype was seen repeatedly, ten times or more. The gene calls are TRBV7-8 and TRBJ2-5, with TRBD1 as a possible D gene (6 bases). V lost 1 base, J lost 1 base, and 10 bases lay in between. CDR3 length: 15 residues. Germline V gives CDR1 SGHVS, CDR2 FQNEAQ. The CDR3 protein is CASSLGTAIQETQYF. DNA for the CDR3: TGTGCCAGCAGCTTAGGGACAGCGATCCAAGAGACCCAGTACTTC.

The chain is built from TRBV24-1 and TRBJ2-1, with 8 bases lining up with TRBD2. Trimming at V came to 4 bases and at J to 5 bases, leaving 9 bases not matched to a gene. Germline CDR1 and CDR2: KGHDR and SFDVKD. This CDR3 has 16 residues. In nucleotides, the CDR3 is TGTGCCACCAGTGACTCCATAGCGGGACTCCACAATGAGCAGTTCTTC. It is translated as CATSDSIAGLHNEQFF.

This clonotype was seen repeatedly, ten times or more. The chain is built from TRBV11-2 and TRBJ2-2, with D possibly being TRBD1 (6 bases). There are 15 residues in the CDR3. The ends were cut back, 5 bases at V and 1 base at J, with 11 bases in the middle. The germline V gene encodes CDR1 SGHAT and CDR2 FQNNGV. CDR3 in DNA: TGTGCCAGCAGCGGGCGGACAGTGAACACCGGGGAGCTGTTTTTT. Encoded protein: CASSGRTVNTGELFF. Together with reference TRBV11-2 and TRBJ2-2, the CDR3 gives the full variable domain: EAGVAQSPRYKIIEKRQSVAFWCNPISGHATLYWYQQILGQGPKLLIQFQNNGVVDDSQLPKDRFSAERLKGVDSTLKIQPAKLEDSAVYLCASSGRTVNTGELFFGEGSRLTVL.

Many counts were recorded for this clonotype. J is TRBJ2-7 and V is TRBV7-2, with D tentatively TRBD1 (6 bases). This CDR3 contains 13 residues. V lost 4 bases and J lost 7, with 14 bases in between. The V gene's germline CDR1 is SGHTA and CDR2 FQGNSA. This CDR3 is CASSSFTGSEQYF. The CDR3 nucleotides are TGTGCCAGCAGCTCTTTTACAGGGAGTGAGCAGTACTTC.

This clonotype was seen many times. The chain couples TRBV10-3 to TRBJ2-7, with 7 bases lining up with TRBD1. Looked up from germline, CDR1 is ENHRY and CDR2 is SYGVKD. Trimming took 6 bases from V and 0 from J; bases not matched to a gene: 5. The CDR3 extends over 14 amino acids. The CDR3 is CAIRDAGGSYEQYF. CDR3 DNA: TGTGCCATCAGGGATGCAGGGGGCTCCTACGAGCAGTACTTC.

This clonotype came up many times. The chain links TRBV7-2 to TRBJ2-3; 8 bases are a match to TRBD2. V was clipped by 2 bases and J by 3 bases; unmatched bases: 1. The CDR3 is made up of 14 amino acids. Germline CDR1 is SGHTA and CDR2 is FQGNSA. The CDR3 reads CASSLSGRTDTQYF. CDR3 nucleotides: TGTGCCAGCAGCTTAAGCGGGAGAACAGATACGCAGTATTTT. The complete variable domain, with remaining parts taken from reference TRBV7-2 and TRBJ2-3, reads GAGVSQSPSNKVTEKGKDVELRCDPISGHTALYWYRQSLGQGLEFLIYFQGNSAPDKSGLPSDRFSAERTGGSVSTLTIQRTQQEDSAVYLCASSLSGRTDTQYFGPGTRLTVL.

This clonotype was detected many times. This chain uses TRBV11-2 with TRBJ2-7; perhaps TRBD2 as D (6 bases). The V gene's germline CDR1 is SGHAT and CDR2 FQNNGV. Trimming cost V 3 bases and J 7 bases, with 10 bases left between them. CDR3 length: 12 amino acids. Here the CDR3 DNA reads TGTGCCAGCAGCTTCACCGGGGGAGAGCAGTACTTC. Its translation is CASSFTGGEQYF.

This clonotype was recorded at least ten times. This chain joins TRBV19 and TRBJ1-3; possible D gene TRBD1, 5 bases. The V and J ends lost 9 bases and 0 bases respectively, with 21 bases between them. Per the germline V gene, CDR1 is LNHDA and CDR2 is SQIVND (reference sequence). The CDR3 extends over 17 amino acids. The CDR3 loop is CASRSPGGADSGNTIYF. For the CDR3, the DNA is TGTGCCAGCAGGAGCCCGGGAGGGGCAGACTCTGGAAACACCATATATTTT. Filled out from reference TRBV19 and TRBJ1-3, the complete variable domain reads DGGITQSPKYLFRKEGQNVTLSCEQNLNHDAMYWYRQDPGQGLRLIYYSQIVNDFQKGDIAEGYSVSREKKESFPLTVTSAQKNPTAFYLCASRSPGGADSGNTIYFGEGSWLTVV.

In this sample, this clonotype turned up many times. This chain joins TRBV20-1 and TRBJ1-1; 8 bases are a match to TRBD1. Germline assignment: CDR1 DFQATT and CDR2 SNEGSKA (reference sequence). CDR3 length: 16 residues. The V gene end was trimmed by 1 base and the J gene end by 5 bases; junction bases not matched to a gene: 12. CDR3 sequence (DNA): TGCAGTGCTAGAGTCCATAAGACAGGGGAGGGAACTGAAGCTTTCTTT. Translated, it gives CSARVHKTGEGTEAFF.

This clonotype has at least ten counts. The chain couples TRBV7-3 to TRBJ2-1; 7 nucleotides align to TRBD1. Germline V gene data show CDR1 as SGHTA and CDR2 as FQGTGA. Germline trimming cut 2 bases from V and 9 bases from J; bases unmatched to any gene: 7. The CDR3 runs to 14 residues. DNA of the CDR3: TGTGCCAGCAGCTTACTACAGGGGAATGGTGAGCAGTTCTTC. Translation gives CASSLLQGNGEQFF.